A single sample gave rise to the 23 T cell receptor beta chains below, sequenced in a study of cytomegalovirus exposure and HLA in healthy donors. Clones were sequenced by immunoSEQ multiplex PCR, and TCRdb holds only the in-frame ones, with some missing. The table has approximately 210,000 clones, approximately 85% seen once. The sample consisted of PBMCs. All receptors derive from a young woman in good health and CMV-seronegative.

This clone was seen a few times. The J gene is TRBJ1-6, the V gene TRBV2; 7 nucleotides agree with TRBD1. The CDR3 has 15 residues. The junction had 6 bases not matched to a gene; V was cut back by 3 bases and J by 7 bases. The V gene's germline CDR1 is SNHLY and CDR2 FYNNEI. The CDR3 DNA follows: TGTGCCAGCAGTGAGTATCGGACAGGCAATTCACCCCTCCACTTT. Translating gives CASSEYRTGNSPLHF.

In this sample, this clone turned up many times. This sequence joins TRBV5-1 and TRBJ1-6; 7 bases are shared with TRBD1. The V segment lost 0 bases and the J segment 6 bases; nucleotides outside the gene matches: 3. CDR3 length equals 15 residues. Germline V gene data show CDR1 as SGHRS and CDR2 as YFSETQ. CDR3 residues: CASSLEGAGNSPLHF. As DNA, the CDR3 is TGCGCCAGCAGCTTGGAGGGGGCAGGTAATTCACCCCTCCACTTT.

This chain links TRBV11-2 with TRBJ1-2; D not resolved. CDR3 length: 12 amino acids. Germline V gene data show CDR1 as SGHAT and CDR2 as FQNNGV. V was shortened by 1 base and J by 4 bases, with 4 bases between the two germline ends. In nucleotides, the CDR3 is TGTGCCAGCAGCTTAGTCTCCTATGGCTACACCTTC. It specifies CASSLVSYGYTF. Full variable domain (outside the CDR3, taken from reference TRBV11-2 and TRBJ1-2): EAGVAQSPRYKIIEKRQSVAFWCNPISGHATLYWYQQILGQGPKLLIQFQNNGVVDDSQLPKDRFSAERLKGVDSTLKIQPAKLEDSAVYLCASSLVSYGYTFGSGTRLTVV.

CDR3 sequence (DNA): TGCGCCAGCAGTCCGGACAGCCGATTTTCCTACGAGCAGTACTTC. Amino acid sequence: CASSPDSRFSYEQYF. This sequence joins TRBV5-1 and TRBJ2-7; possible D gene TRBD1, 6 bases. This CDR3 region has 15 residues. The ends were cut back, 5 bases at V and 1 base at J, with 16 bases in the middle. The germline V gene has CDR1 SGHRS and CDR2 YFSETQ.

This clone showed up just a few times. The CDR3 sequence: CASSFASSYEQYF. The CDR3, as DNA: TGTGCCAGCAGCTTTGCCAGCTCCTACGAGCAGTACTTC. The chain uses TRBV7-8 and TRBJ2-7, with D hard to call. With 3 bases removed from V and 0 bases from J, the gap between germline ends came to 6 bases. This CDR3 spans 13 amino acids. The germline V gene has CDR1 SGHVS and CDR2 FQNEAQ.

The CDR3 sequence: CASSEGVTIYGYTF. Written as DNA, the CDR3 is TGTGCCAGCAGTGAAGGGGTGACTATCTATGGCTACACCTTC. The rearrangement uses TRBV2 and TRBJ1-2; D not resolved. This CDR3 is built from 14 residues. Germline-derived CDR1 and CDR2 are SNHLY and FYNNEI. Trimming removed 1 base at V and 4 bases at J, with 10 bases between.

In DNA form, the CDR3 reads TGCGCCAGCAGCCAACTAGGTGGGGAGGGGGACATTCAGTACTTC. Translation: CASSQLGGEGDIQYF. This chain joins TRBV5-1 and TRBJ2-4; a weak D match, TRBD2 (7 bases). Per the germline V gene, CDR1 is SGHRS and CDR2 is YFSETQ. V dropped 4 bases and J dropped 8 bases, with 19 bases sitting between them. This CDR3 spans 15 amino acids.

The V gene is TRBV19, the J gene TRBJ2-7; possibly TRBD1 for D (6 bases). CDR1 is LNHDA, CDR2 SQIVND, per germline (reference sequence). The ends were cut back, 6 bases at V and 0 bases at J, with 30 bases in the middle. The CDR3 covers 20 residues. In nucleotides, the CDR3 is TGTGCCAGTAGCCCGGCCGCCGGACAGACAGACTACTCCTTCTCCTACGAGCAGTACTTC. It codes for CASSPAAGQTDYSFSYEQYF.

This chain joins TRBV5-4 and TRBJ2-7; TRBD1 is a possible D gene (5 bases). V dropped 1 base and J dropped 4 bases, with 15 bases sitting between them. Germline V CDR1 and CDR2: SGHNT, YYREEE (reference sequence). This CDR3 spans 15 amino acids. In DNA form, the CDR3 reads TGTGCCAGCAGCTTGCAGCAGGGTTGGGTTTACGAGCAGTACTTC. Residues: CASSLQQGWVYEQYF.

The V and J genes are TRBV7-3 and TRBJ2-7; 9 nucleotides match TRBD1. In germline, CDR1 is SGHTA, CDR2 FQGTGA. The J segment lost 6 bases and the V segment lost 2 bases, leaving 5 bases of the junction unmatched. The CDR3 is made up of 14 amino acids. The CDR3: CASSLQGQGSEQYF. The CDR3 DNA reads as TGTGCCAGCAGCTTACAGGGACAGGGTTCCGAGCAGTACTTC.

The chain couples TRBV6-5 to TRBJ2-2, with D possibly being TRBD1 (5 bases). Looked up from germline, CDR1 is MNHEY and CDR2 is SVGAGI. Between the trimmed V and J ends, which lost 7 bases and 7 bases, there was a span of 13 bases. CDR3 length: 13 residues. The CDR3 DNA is TGTGCCAGCAAGCAGGGTAGCATCGGGGAGCTGTTTTTT. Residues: CASKQGSIGELFF.

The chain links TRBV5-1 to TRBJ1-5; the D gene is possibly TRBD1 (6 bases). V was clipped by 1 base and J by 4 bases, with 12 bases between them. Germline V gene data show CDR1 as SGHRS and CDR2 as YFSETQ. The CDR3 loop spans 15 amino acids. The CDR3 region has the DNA TGCGCCAGCAGCTTGTTCGGGGGGCTTAATCAGCCCCAGCATTTT. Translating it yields CASSLFGGLNQPQHF.

CDR3 in DNA: TGTGCCAGCAGCCCCGACAGGAAGAGCAATCAGCCCCAGCATTTT. Its translation is CASSPDRKSNQPQHF. The chain combines TRBV6-5 with TRBJ1-5; a possible D gene is TRBD1 (6 bases). Germline loops: CDR1 MNHEY, CDR2 SVGAGI. There are 15 residues in the CDR3. V was shortened by 6 bases and J by 1 base, with 13 bases between the two germline ends.

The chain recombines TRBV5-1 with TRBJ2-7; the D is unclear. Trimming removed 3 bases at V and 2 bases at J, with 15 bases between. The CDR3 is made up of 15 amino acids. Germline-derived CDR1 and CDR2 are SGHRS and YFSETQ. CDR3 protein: CASSSYGGSAYEQYF. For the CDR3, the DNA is TGCGCCAGCAGCTCCTACGGTGGCAGCGCCTACGAGCAGTACTTC.

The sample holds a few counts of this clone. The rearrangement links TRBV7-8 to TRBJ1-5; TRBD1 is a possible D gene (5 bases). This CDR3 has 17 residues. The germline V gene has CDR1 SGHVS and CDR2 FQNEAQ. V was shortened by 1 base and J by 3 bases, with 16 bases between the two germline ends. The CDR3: CASSLGAVTVDNQPQHF. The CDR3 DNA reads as TGTGCCAGCAGCTTAGGGGCCGTGACAGTAGACAATCAGCCCCAGCATTTT. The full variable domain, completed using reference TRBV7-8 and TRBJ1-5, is GAGVSQSPRYKVAKRGQDVALRCDPISGHVSLFWYQQALGQGPEFLTYFQNEAQLDKSGLPSDRFFAERPEGSVSTLKIQRTQQEDSAVYLCASSLGAVTVDNQPQHFGDGTRLSIL.

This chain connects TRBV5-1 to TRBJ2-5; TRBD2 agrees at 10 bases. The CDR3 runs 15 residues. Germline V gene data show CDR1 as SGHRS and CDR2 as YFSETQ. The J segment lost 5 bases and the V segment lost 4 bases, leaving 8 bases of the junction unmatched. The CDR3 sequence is CASSPGTSVAETQYF. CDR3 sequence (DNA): TGCGCCAGCAGCCCGGGGACTAGCGTTGCGGAGACCCAGTACTTC.

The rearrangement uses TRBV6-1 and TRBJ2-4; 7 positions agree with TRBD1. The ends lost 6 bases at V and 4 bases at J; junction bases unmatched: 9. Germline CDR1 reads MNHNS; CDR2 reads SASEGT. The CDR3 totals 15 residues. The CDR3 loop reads CASRRPTGQKNIQYF. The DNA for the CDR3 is TGTGCCAGCAGGAGGCCAACGGGACAGAAAAACATTCAGTACTTC.

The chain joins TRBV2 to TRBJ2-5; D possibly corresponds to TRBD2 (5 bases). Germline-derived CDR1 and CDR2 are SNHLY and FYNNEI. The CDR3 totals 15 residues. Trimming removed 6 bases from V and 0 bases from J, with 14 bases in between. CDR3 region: CASSAGLRYQETQYF. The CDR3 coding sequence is TGTGCCAGCAGCGCAGGACTGCGGTACCAAGAGACCCAGTACTTC.

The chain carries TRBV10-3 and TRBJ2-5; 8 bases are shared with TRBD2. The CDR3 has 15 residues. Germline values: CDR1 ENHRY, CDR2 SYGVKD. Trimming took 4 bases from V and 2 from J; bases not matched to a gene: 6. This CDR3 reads CAISGRSGGQETQYF. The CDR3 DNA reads TGTGCCATCAGTGGTCGGAGCGGGGGACAAGAGACCCAGTACTTC.

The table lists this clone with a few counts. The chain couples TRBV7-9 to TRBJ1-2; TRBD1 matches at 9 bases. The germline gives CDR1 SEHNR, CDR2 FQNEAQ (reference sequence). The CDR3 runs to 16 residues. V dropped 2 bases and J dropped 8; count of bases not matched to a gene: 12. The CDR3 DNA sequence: TGTGCCAGCAGCTTATTTCCCAACAGGGGGCGGGGAGGCTACACCTTC. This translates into CASSLFPNRGRGGYTF. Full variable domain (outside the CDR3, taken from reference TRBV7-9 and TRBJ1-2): DTGVSQNPRHKITKRGQNVTFRCDPISEHNRLYWYRQTLGQGPEFLTYFQNEAQLEKSRLLSDRFSAERPKGSFSTLEIQRTEQGDSAMYLCASSLFPNRGRGGYTFGSGTRLTVV.

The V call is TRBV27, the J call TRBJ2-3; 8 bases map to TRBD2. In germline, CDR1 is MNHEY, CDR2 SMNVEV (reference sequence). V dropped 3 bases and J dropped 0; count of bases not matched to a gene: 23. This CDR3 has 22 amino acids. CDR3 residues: CASSFQGYYREGDAISTDTQYF. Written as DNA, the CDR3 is TGTGCCAGCAGTTTCCAGGGGTACTATCGGGAGGGGGACGCGATTAGCACAGATACGCAGTATTTT.

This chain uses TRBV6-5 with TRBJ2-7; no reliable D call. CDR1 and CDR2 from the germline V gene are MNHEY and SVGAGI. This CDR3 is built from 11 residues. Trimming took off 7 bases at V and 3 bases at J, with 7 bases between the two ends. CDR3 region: CASTGDYEQYF. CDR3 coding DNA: TGTGCCAGCACAGGTGACTACGAGCAGTACTTC.

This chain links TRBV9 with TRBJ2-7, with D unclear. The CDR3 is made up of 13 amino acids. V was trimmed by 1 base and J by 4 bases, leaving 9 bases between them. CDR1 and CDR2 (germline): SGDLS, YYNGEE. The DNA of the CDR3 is TGTGCCAGCAGCGTATCACCCGGGTACGAGCAGTACTTC. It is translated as CASSVSPGYEQYF.